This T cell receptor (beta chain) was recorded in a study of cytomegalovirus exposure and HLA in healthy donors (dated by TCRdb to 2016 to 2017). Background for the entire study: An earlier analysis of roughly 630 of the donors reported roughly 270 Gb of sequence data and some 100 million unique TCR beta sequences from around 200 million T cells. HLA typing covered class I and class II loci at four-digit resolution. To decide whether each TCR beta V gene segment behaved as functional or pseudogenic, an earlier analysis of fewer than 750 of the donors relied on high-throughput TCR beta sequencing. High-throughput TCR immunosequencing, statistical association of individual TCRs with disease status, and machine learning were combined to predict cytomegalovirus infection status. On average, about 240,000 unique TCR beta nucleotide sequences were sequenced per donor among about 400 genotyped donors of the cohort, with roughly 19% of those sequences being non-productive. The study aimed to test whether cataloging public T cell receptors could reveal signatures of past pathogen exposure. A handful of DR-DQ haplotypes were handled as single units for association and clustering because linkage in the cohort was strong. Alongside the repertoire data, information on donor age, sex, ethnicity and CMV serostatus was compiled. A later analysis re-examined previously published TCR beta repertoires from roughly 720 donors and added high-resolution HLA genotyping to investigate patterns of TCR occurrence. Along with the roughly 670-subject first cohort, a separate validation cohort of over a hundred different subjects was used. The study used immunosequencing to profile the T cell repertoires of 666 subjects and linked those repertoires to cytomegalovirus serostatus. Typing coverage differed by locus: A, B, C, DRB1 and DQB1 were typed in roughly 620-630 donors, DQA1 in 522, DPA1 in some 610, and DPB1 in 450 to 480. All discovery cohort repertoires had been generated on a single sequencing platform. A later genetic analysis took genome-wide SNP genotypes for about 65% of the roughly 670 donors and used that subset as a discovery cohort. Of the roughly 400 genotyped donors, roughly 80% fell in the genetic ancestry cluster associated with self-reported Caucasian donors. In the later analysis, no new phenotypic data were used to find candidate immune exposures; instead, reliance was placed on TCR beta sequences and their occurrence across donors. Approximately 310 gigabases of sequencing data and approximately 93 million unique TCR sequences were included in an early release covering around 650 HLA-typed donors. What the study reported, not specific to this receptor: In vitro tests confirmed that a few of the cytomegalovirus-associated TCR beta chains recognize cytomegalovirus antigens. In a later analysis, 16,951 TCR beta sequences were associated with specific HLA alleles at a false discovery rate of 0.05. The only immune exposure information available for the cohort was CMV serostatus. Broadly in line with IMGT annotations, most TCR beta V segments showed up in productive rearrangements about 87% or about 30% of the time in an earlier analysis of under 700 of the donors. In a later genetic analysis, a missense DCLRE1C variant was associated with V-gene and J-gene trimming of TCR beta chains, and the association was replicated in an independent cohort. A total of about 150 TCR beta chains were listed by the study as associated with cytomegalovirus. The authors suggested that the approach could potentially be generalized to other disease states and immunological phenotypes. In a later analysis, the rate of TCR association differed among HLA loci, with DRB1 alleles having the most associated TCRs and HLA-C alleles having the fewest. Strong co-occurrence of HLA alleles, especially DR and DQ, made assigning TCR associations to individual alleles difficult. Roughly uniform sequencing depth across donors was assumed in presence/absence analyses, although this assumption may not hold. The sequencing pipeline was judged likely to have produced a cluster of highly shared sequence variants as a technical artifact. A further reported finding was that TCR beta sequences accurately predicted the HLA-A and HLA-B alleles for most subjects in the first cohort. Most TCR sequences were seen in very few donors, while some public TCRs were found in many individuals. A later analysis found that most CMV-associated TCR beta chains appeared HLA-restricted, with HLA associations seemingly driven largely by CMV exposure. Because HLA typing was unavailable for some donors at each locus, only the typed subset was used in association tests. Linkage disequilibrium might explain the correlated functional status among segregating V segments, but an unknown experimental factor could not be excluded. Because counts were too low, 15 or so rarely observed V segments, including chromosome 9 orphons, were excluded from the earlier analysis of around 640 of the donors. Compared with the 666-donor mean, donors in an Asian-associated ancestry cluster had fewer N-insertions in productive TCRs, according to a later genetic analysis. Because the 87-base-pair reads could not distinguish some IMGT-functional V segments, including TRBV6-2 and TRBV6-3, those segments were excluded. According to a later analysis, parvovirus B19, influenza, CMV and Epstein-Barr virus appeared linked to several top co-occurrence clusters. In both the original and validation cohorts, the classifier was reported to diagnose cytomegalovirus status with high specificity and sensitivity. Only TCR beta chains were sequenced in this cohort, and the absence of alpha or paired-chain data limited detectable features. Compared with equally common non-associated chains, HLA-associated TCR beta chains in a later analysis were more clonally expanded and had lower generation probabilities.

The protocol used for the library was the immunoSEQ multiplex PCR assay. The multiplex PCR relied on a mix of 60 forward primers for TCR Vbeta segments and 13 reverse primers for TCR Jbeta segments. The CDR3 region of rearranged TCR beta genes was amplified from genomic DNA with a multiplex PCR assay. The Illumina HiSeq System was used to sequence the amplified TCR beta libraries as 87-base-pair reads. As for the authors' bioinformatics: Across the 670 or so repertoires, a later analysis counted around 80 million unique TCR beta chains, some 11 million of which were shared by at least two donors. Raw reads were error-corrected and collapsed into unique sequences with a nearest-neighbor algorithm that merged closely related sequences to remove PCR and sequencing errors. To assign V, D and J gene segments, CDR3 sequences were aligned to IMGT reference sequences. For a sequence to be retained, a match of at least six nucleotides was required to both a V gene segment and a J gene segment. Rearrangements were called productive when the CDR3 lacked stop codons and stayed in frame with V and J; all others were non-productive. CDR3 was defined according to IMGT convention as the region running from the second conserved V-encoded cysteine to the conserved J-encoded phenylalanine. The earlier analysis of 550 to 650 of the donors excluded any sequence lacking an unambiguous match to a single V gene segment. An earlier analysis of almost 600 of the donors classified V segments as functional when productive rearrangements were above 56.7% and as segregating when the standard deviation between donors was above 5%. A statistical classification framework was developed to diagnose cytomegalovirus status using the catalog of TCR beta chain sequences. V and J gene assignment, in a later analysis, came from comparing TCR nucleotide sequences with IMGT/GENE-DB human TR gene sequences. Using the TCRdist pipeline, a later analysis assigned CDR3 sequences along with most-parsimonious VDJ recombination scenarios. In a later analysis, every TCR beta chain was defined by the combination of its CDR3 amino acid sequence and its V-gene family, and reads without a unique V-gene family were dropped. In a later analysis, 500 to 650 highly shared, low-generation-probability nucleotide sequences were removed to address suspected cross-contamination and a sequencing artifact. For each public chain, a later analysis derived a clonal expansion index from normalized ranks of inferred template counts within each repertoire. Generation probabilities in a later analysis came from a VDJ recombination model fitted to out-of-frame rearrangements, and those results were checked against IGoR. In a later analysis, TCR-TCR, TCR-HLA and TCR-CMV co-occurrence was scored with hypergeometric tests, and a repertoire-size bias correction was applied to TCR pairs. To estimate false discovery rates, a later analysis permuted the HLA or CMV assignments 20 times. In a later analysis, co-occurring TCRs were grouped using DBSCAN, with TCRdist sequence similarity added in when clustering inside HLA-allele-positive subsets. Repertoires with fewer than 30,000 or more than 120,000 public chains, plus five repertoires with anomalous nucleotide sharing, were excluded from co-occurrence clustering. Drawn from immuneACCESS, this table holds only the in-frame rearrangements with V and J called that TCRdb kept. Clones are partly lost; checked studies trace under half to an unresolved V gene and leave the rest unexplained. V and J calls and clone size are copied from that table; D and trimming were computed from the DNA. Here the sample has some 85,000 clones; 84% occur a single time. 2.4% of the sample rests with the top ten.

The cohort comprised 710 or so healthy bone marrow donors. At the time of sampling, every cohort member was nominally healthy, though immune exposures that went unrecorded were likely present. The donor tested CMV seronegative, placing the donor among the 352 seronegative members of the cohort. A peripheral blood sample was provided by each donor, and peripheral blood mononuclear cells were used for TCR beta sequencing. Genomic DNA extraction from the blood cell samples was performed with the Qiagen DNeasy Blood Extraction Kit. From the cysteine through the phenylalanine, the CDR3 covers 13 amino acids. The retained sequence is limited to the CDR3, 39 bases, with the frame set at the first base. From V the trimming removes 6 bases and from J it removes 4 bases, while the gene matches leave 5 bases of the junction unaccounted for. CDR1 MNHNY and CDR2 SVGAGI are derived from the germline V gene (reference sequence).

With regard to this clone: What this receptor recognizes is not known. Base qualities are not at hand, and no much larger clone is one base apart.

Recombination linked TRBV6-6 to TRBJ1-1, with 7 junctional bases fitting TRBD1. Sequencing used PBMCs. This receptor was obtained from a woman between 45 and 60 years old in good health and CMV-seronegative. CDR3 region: CASRPDRPTEAFF. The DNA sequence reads TGTGCCAGCAGGCCGGACAGGCCCACTGAAGCTTTCTTT.